Below, one TCR beta chain is given with its context. Its target antigen remains unknown. Base qualities are not recorded, but no much larger clone differs from it by a single base. The donors were healthy, HIV-negative adults with no recently reported acute infections or vaccinations. Every donor was a Caucasian adult living in Nashville, Tennessee, USA. Magnetic negative selection was used to enrich CD4+ T cells, after which naive cells were positively selected on CD45RA and the negative fraction became the memory subset. After blood collection by leukapheresis, PBMCs were isolated using Ficoll-Histopaque density gradient centrifugation and then cryopreserved in the vapor phase of liquid nitrogen. Analytical flow cytometry was used to check the purity and quantity of every magnetically sorted T cell population. Genomic DNA was isolated from every sorted fraction and measured by UV absorbance on a Nanodrop 2000c.

The CDR1 and CDR2 encoded by the germline V gene (reference sequence) are GTSNPN and SVGIG. The CDR3, from cysteine to phenylalanine, totals 14 residues. The kept DNA is CDR3 alone, 42 bases in frame from the first base. Relative to germline, V is 1 base shorter and J is 6 bases shorter, with 15 bases between their ends. The entry originates in a study of shared clonotypes between healthy human individuals (dated by TCRdb to the early 2020s). For the study in its entirety: The cohort comprised two women and a few men aged 18 to 49 years. For each donor, three plates each were used for CD4 naive and CD4 memory, two plates were used for CD8 naive, and one plate was used for CD8 memory. To estimate repertoire size and how much clonotype sharing occurs between individuals, the study deeply sequenced the blood TCR repertoires of 4 to 6 healthy adults. To increase sequencing depth and limit assay-specific biases, TCR repertoire library preparation and sequencing were carried out by different laboratories using diverse techniques. Each donor's leukapheresis produced roughly between roughly 0.85 and 10 billion PBMCs. Beyond this particular receptor, the publication reports: Only blood was sampled, and tissue TCR repertoires likely differ from those in blood. When a handful of donors were compared, the shared fraction of clonotypes was about 5% for naive CD4, about 4% for naive CD8, 2.3% for memory CD4, and about 0.36% for memory CD8. Incomplete sequencing was indicated by rarefaction of sorted-subset datasets, despite the large sequencing depth. The small number of donors limited the genetic and exposure-history diversity represented. Larger estimated clonotype richness was generally found for naive subsets than for memory subsets. Pairwise subsampling led to the expectation that sequencing depth would affect the degree of clonotype sharing among donors. Clonotypes shared by all four sorted-subset donors showed higher generation probabilities than non-shared clonotypes.

TCR CDR3 regions were amplified from genomic DNA by multiplex PCR using the deep immunoSEQ assay. Genomic DNA extracted from each cell subset was distributed evenly over all wells of several immunoSEQ 96-well plates, and each plate served as one replicate. Each replicate PCR for sorted subsets received around 210 ng genomic DNA, equal to tens of thousands of T cell genomes. The purified libraries were quantified using a Qubit 3.0 fluorometer, sized with a Bioanalyzer 2100, and then quantified again using the KAPA Library Quantification kit. Every immunoSEQ 96-well plate was sequenced on a separate single-read 150-cycle Illumina NextSeq 550 flow cell. As for the original processing: Because the immunoSEQ output included only junctional sequences and no quality scores, the filtering could not be the same as the filtering used for full-length reads. Sequences were annotated with PyIR, a Python wrapper for IgBLAST v1.9, and V/J genes and CDR3 were assigned using IMGT germline references. Reads were filtered out if the reads had weak V/J assignments (E-value above 1e-6), no CDR3, stop codons, out-of-frame junctions, or ambiguous translated residues. A V3J clonotype was defined by an identical inferred V gene, J gene, and CDR3 amino acid sequence. Percentage overlap between repertoires was computed as shared unique clonotypes divided by the size of the smaller repertoire. Repertoire richness was assessed with RTK rarefaction, the Chao1 estimator, and Recon v2.1 estimates of unobserved clonotypes. For all TCRbeta clonotypes obtained by the gDNA method from four donors, generation probabilities were computed with OLGA. Entries here come from immuneACCESS through TCRdb and include only in-frame sequences with V and J called. Some clones fail to appear in such tables; in the studies checked, an unresolved V gene covers under half of the shortfall, and the cause of the remainder is unknown. D and trimming were read from the DNA, whereas the V and J calls and clone size are those reported in that table. This sample lists around 1.4 million clones; approximately 98.5% were detected once. The ten largest clones capture roughly 0.35% of the sample.

Sequencing used naive CD4+ T cells sorted from blood. This sample's cell subset or site label indicates: CD45RA+ positively selected. The chain is assembled from TRBV30 and TRBJ2-5; the D element could tentatively be TRBD1 or TRBD2, as 6 bases agree for each. This receptor was obtained from a young man in good health. The CDR3 in this case is CAWSGVPGAKTQYF. The bases read TGTGCCTGGAGTGGGGTTCCGGGGGCGAAGACCCAGTACTTC.